Below, one T cell receptor (beta chain) is given with its context. No antigen is known for it. The data were obtained in a study of blood T cells in healthy people across ages. Study results and caveats: The recorded TCR beta diversity per million T cells decreased in a roughly linear manner with age. Greater diversity and more naive CD4+ cells were seen in long-lived donors than in aged donors. Because sorting was not performed, PBMCs prevented conclusive naive versus antigen-experienced comparison.

Germline lookup yields CDR1 SGDLS and CDR2 YYNGEE. V was clipped by 0 bases and J by 3 bases, with 6 bases between them. The CDR3 sequence is 14 residues long. Primers used in a second PCR of roughly 7 to 12 cycles were a sample-barcoded 5' primer and a J-beta primer mix. TCRdb recomputed calls from the 5' RACE reads with MiXCR, one row per CDR3 protein. Counted here are around 990,000 distinct CDR3 sequences, around two fifths occurring once; the ten biggest clones make up around 14%. This sequence originates from a man aged 18 to 30 in good health. Sequencing input: blood. The J gene is TRBJ2-2, the V gene TRBV9; D is undetermined. CDR3 in amino acids: CASSVDPDTGELFF. In nucleotides, the CDR3 is TGTGCCAGCAGCGTAGATCCGGACACCGGGGAGCTGTTTTTT.